The 8 T cell receptor beta chains below come from one sample, sequenced in a study of PD-1 blockade in classical Hodgkin lymphoma. The time point denotes: cycle 4 day 1 (C4D1), after 6 weeks of nivolumab. The patients all showed relapse after autologous stem cell transplantation, while their brentuximab vedotin exposure varied. Measured with immunoSEQ multiplex PCR; TCRdb has only the in-frame clones, and not every one. The table records about 21,000 clones, approximately 85% of them present only once. This specimen was peripheral blood mononuclear cells (PBMCs), taken before the fourth cycle of nivolumab. The source is a human donor with classical Hodgkin lymphoma.

J is TRBJ2-7 and V is TRBV6-1; D ambiguous. This CDR3 has 13 residues. The V end lost 5 bases, the J end lost 2 bases, and 10 bases lay between the germline ends. Germline values: CDR1 MNHNS, CDR2 SASEGT. CDR3 sequence: CASSRHTTYEQYF. Here the CDR3 DNA reads TGTGCCAGCAGTCGGCACACCACCTACGAGCAGTACTTC.

This clone has just a few counts. J is TRBJ1-6 and V is TRBV2, with D perhaps TRBD1 (6 bases). Looked up from germline, CDR1 is SNHLY and CDR2 is FYNNEI. The CDR3 is 15 amino acids. Deletions cut 3 bases from V and 4 bases from J, with 10 bases between. DNA of the CDR3: TGTGCCAGCAGTGATGATCAGGGGTATAATTCACCCCTCCACTTT. This sequence encodes CASSDDQGYNSPLHF.

This chain links TRBV5-1 with TRBJ1-1, with D unresolved. The CDR3 runs 11 residues. With 2 bases removed from V and 11 bases from J, the gap between germline ends came to 10 bases. Germline CDR1 SGHRS, CDR2 YFSETQ. CDR3 nucleotide sequence: TGCGCCAGCAGCTTAGTGTTGCTTGCTTTCTTT. Translating gives CASSLVLLAFF.

The V gene is TRBV30, the J gene TRBJ2-3; unclear D gene. The V gene's germline CDR1 is GTSNPN and CDR2 SVGIG (reference sequence). V was pared by 2 bases and J by 5 bases, with 5 bases between. This CDR3 region has 11 residues. As DNA, the CDR3 is TGTGCCTGGAGTCCCAGAGATACGCAGTATTTT. Amino acids: CAWSPRDTQYF.

The chain joins TRBV28 to TRBJ2-7; D not resolved. Germline V gene data show CDR1 as MDHEN and CDR2 as SYDVKM. This CDR3 is built from 12 residues. The germline V and J ends were trimmed by 4 bases and 2 bases, with 6 bases remaining between them. CDR3 sequence: CASSSHPYEQYF. CDR3 sequence (DNA): TGTGCCAGCAGTTCCCATCCCTACGAGCAGTACTTC. The variable domain in full, with the rest retrieved from reference TRBV28 and TRBJ2-7, is DVKVTQSSRYLVKRTGEKVFLECVQDMDHENMFWYRQDPGLGLRLIYFSYDVKMKEKGDIPEGYSVSREKKERFSLILESASTNQTSMYLCASSSHPYEQYFGPGTRLTVT.

The rearrangement joins TRBV5-8 to TRBJ2-5; no definite D call. Germline CDR1 SGHTS, CDR2 YDEGEE. The CDR3 has 14 residues. V was shortened by 2 bases and J by 1 base, with 9 bases between the two germline ends. CDR3 bases: TGTGCCAGCAGCTTCGGGTGGTCCCAAGAGACCCAGTACTTC. Translating gives CASSFGWSQETQYF.

The CDR3 DNA is TGTGCAAGTCGCCACCACTGGACTCCACACAAAAGTCGGGCCAATGTCCTGACTTTC. Translation gives CASRHHWTPHKSRANVLTF. The chain combines TRBV12-2 with TRBJ2-6; the table names TRBD2, a call not compared with the DNA. TRBV12-2 is tagged as a pseudogene. The CDR3 runs 19 residues.

This sequence joins TRBV6-5 and TRBJ2-7; possibly TRBD2 for D (7 bases). V was pared by 4 bases and J by 10 bases, with 20 bases between. Per germline, CDR1 MNHEY and CDR2 SVGAGI. This CDR3 is 14 amino acids long. CDR3 protein: CASSSRGRMRGQYF. The CDR3 DNA reads TGTGCCAGCAGTTCGCGGGGGCGGATGCGGGGTCAGTACTTC.